These 27 T cell receptor beta chains originate from one sample sequenced in a study of T cell clonotyping in hematopoietic cell transplantation. The method was immunoSEQ multiplex PCR; TCRdb's version includes in-frame clones alone and lacks a portion of them. The repertoire holds some 40,000 clones, around 95% seen once, with approximately 0.9% in the top ten. Sequenced: peripheral blood mononuclear cells. These receptors all come from a man aged 25 to 40 in good health. Some clones in this sample may be carry-over from other donors' samples.

The chain is built from TRBV9 and TRBJ2-7; tentative D call: TRBD2 (6 bases). Trimming cost V 4 bases and J 9 bases, with 17 bases left between them. In germline, CDR1 is SGDLS, CDR2 YYNGEE. The CDR3 totals 13 residues. CDR3 in amino acids: CASSPTGLGGQYF. The CDR3 DNA is TGTGCCAGCAGCCCGACGGGACTGGGGGGGCAGTACTTC.

This clone was detected a few times. The genes are TRBV7-9 and TRBJ1-2; weak D call: TRBD1 (6 bases). Deletions cut 1 base from V and 6 bases from J, with 12 bases between. This CDR3 has 14 amino acids. Germline lookup yields CDR1 SEHNR and CDR2 FQNEAQ (reference sequence). The CDR3 region has the DNA TGTGCCAGCAGCTTAGTTGGGGGGGCTGATGGCTACACCTTC. It encodes CASSLVGGADGYTF.

CDR3 sequence reads: CASSQSTGGREQFF. In DNA form, the CDR3 reads TGTGCCAGCAGCCAATCGACCGGGGGAAGGGAGCAGTTCTTC. The chain couples TRBV16 to TRBJ2-1; TRBD2 is a possible D gene (6 bases). V dropped 0 bases and J dropped 10 bases, with 13 bases sitting between them. Germline CDR1 is KGHSY and CDR2 is FQNENV. The CDR3 extends over 14 amino acids.

The chain employs TRBV11-2 and TRBJ2-1; 12 bases fit TRBD2. This CDR3 spans 16 amino acids. Germline V gives CDR1 SGHAT, CDR2 FQNNGV. V shed 3 bases and J 2 bases; nucleotides not matched to a gene: 2. CDR3 coding DNA: TGTGCCAGCAGCTTGGGACTAGCGGGCCCCTACAATGAGCAGTTCTTC. Translating gives CASSLGLAGPYNEQFF.

This clone was counted a single time. This rearrangement joins TRBV13 to TRBJ2-7; TRBD1 matches 7 bases. CDR1 and CDR2 from the germline V gene are PRHDT and FYEKMQ (reference sequence). V lost 5 bases, J lost 1 base, and 5 bases stayed unmatched. This CDR3 is built from 14 residues. CDR3 sequence reads: CASSPRQGSYEQYF. As DNA, the CDR3 is TGTGCCAGCAGCCCGCGACAGGGATCCTACGAGCAGTACTTC.

The chain carries TRBV29-1 and TRBJ1-2; 7 nucleotides line up with TRBD1. Germline lookup yields CDR1 SQVTM and CDR2 ANQGSEA. Trimming cost V 1 base and J 2 bases; bases outside gene matches: 7. CDR3 length: 15 residues. In DNA form, the CDR3 reads TGCAGCGTTGAAGGGACCGGGACAGTGAACTATGGCTACACCTTC. Its protein product is CSVEGTGTVNYGYTF.

This chain connects TRBV5-6 to TRBJ1-2, with a possible D match to TRBD1 (5 bases). The CDR3 is 13 residues long. CDR1 and CDR2 from the germline V gene are SGHDT and YYEEEE. Trimming removed 7 bases from V and 5 bases from J, with 15 bases in between. For the CDR3, the DNA is TGTGCCAGCGCACTGAGGGACCCTTATGGCTACACCTTC. It is translated as CASALRDPYGYTF.

The rearrangement links TRBV5-1 to TRBJ2-5; 8 bases map to TRBD1. CDR1 and CDR2 (germline): SGHRS, YFSETQ. The CDR3 totals 15 residues. The V segment lost 7 bases and the J segment 5 bases; nucleotides outside the gene matches: 13. CDR3 residues: CASLPKPGQAETQYF. The DNA for the CDR3 is TGCGCCAGCCTCCCTAAACCGGGACAGGCGGAGACCCAGTACTTC.

The chain combines TRBV6-5 with TRBJ1-1, with D hard to call. Germline V gene sequence: CDR1 MNHEY, CDR2 SVGAGI. The germline V and J ends were trimmed by 0 bases and 6 bases, with 14 bases remaining between them. This CDR3 is 15 amino acids long. The CDR3 DNA is TGTGCCAGCAGTTACTCGAATCAGGTGAGGGCTGAAGCTTTCTTT. Amino acid sequence: CASSYSNQVRAEAFF.

J is TRBJ1-2 and V is TRBV30; 11 bases are shared with TRBD1. V shed 3 bases and J 7 bases; nucleotides not matched to a gene: 1. The CDR3 covers 12 residues. The germline CDR1 and CDR2 sequences are GTSNPN and SVGIG (reference sequence). The CDR3 here is CAWRGQGGGYTF. Here the CDR3 DNA reads TGTGCCTGGAGGGGACAGGGGGGTGGCTACACCTTC. Using reference TRBV30 and TRBJ1-2 for the parts outside the CDR3, the full variable domain is SQTIHQWPATLVQPVGSPLSLECTVEGTSNPNLYWYRQAAGRGLQLLFYSVGIGQISSEVPQNLSASRPQDRQFILSSKKLLLSDSGFYLCAWRGQGGGYTFGSGTRLTVV.

This chain connects TRBV27 to TRBJ1-2; no clear D gene. Germline V gives CDR1 MNHEY, CDR2 SMNVEV (reference sequence). This CDR3 is built from 14 residues. V was trimmed by 2 bases and J by 4 bases, leaving 11 bases between them. In DNA form, the CDR3 reads TGTGCCAGCAGTTTAAATTCGCTATTCTATGGCTACACCTTC. Translation gives CASSLNSLFYGYTF.

The chain couples TRBV27 to TRBJ1-2; 7 bases are a match to TRBD1. This CDR3 spans 14 amino acids. CDR1 and CDR2 from the germline V gene are MNHEY and SMNVEV (reference sequence). V was pared by 5 bases and J by 1 base, with 4 bases of the junction left unmatched. CDR3 protein: CASSTNRGNYGYTF. In DNA form, the CDR3 reads TGTGCCAGCAGTACCAACAGGGGTAACTATGGCTACACCTTC.

V and J are TRBV2 and TRBJ2-5, with 11 bases fitting TRBD1. Germline CDR1 SNHLY, CDR2 FYNNEI. The junction had 3 bases not matched to a gene; V was cut back by 5 bases and J by 4 bases. The CDR3 spans 14 residues. CDR3 DNA: TGTGCCAGCAGTTCGGACAGGGGGCGAGAGACCCAGTACTTC. This translates into CASSSDRGRETQYF.

The V call is TRBV15, the J call TRBJ1-5; D perhaps matches TRBD1 (6 bases). CDR1 and CDR2 from the germline V gene are LNHNV and YYDKDF (reference sequence). The CDR3 is 16 residues long. Between the trimmed V and J ends, which lost 3 bases and 5 bases, there was a span of 17 bases. The CDR3 nucleotides read TGTGCCACCAGCAGCGATACAGGGAGTTGGGATCAGCCCCAGCATTTT. Residues: CATSSDTGSWDQPQHF. Full variable domain (rest looked up from reference TRBV15 and TRBJ1-5): DAMVIQNPRYQVTQFGKPVTLSCSQTLNHNVMYWYQQKSSQAPKLLFHYYDKDFNNEADTPDNFQSRRPNTSFCFLDIRSPGLGDTAMYLCATSSDTGSWDQPQHFGDGTRLSIL.

This chain links TRBV7-9 with TRBJ2-7; 9 nucleotides match TRBD1. Trimming removed 8 bases from V and 2 bases from J; junction bases left unmatched: 10. Germline lookup yields CDR1 SEHNR and CDR2 FQNEAQ (reference sequence). The CDR3 length is 15 residues. The CDR3 bases are TGTGCCAGCGAGCTATGGGGACAGGGAACCTACGAGCAGTACTTC. It encodes CASELWGQGTYEQYF.

The rearrangement links TRBV4-3 to TRBJ2-7; 11 bases match TRBD2. V shed 4 bases, J shed 6 bases, and the junction held 20 bases outside the gene matches. The germline CDR1 and CDR2 sequences are LGHNA and YSLEER. This CDR3 is 19 amino acids long. The CDR3, as DNA: TGCGCCAGCAGCCGAGATGGACTAGCGGGTAGCGTTAGTATCGCCGAGCAGTACTTC. Protein product: CASSRDGLAGSVSIAEQYF.

The rearrangement joins TRBV4-1 to TRBJ2-1, with D possibly being TRBD2 (7 bases). CDR3 length equals 16 residues. Germline V lookup: CDR1 MGHRA, CDR2 YSYEKL. V was trimmed by 1 base and J by 9 bases, leaving 19 bases between them. The CDR3 nucleotides are TGCGCCAGCAGCCAAGCGGGGGGCGCTGCCCGCGGTGAGCAGTTCTTC. As protein: CASSQAGGAARGEQFF.

The rearrangement uses TRBV7-9 and TRBJ1-2; a possible D gene is TRBD1 (5 bases). Germline lookup yields CDR1 SEHNR and CDR2 FQNEAQ (reference sequence). CDR3 length equals 13 residues. With 5 bases removed from V and 4 bases from J, the gap between germline ends came to 11 bases. The DNA for the CDR3 is TGTGCCAGCAGCCCGTTGGGACTCTATGGCTACACCTTC. It codes for CASSPLGLYGYTF.

The chain combines TRBV7-9 with TRBJ2-7, with 9 positions matching TRBD1. The CDR3 is 15 amino acids. Germline CDR1 reads SEHNR; CDR2 reads FQNEAQ (reference sequence). V was clipped by 5 bases and J by 2 bases; unmatched bases: 7. The CDR3 nucleotides read TGTGCCAGCAGCGAAAGACAGGGGGACCCCTACGAGCAGTACTTC. Its translation is CASSERQGDPYEQYF.

The chain employs TRBV5-6 and TRBJ1-2; 9 bases align to TRBD1. J was trimmed by 5 bases and V by 4 bases; bases with no gene match: 9. Germline CDR1 SGHDT, CDR2 YYEEEE. There are 15 residues in the CDR3. CDR3 in DNA: TGTGCCAGCAGCATTTGGACAGGGGAGGAGTATGGCTACACCTTC. Its protein is CASSIWTGEEYGYTF.

J is TRBJ1-1 and V is TRBV7-9; D might be TRBD1 (6 bases). Per the germline V gene, CDR1 is SEHNR and CDR2 is FQNEAQ (reference sequence). V lost 5 bases to trimming and J lost 1 base, with 17 bases between them. This CDR3 is 16 amino acids long. The CDR3 sequence is CASSLSGALSNTEAFF. CDR3 bases: TGTGCCAGCAGCCTCTCAGGGGCGCTATCGAACACTGAAGCTTTCTTT.

The V call is TRBV2, the J call TRBJ1-4, with D possibly matching TRBD1 (5 bases). Germline V gene sequence: CDR1 SNHLY, CDR2 FYNNEI. CDR3 length: 17 residues. V lost 8 bases to trimming and J lost 7 bases, with 26 bases between them. The CDR3 sequence is CASRWMATGPGGEKLFF. The CDR3 nucleotides are TGTGCCAGCCGGTGGATGGCAACCGGGCCGGGGGGTGAAAAACTGTTTTTT.

The chain joins TRBV10-3 to TRBJ2-7, with D maybe TRBD1 (5 bases). The ends were cut back, 3 bases at V and 0 bases at J, with 9 bases in the middle. This CDR3 spans 14 amino acids. Germline CDR1 is ENHRY and CDR2 is SYGVKD. The CDR3 is CAISDRADSYEQYF. DNA for the CDR3: TGTGCCATCAGTGACAGGGCTGACTCCTACGAGCAGTACTTC.

This chain uses TRBV30 with TRBJ2-6, with 8 positions matching TRBD1. V shed 8 bases, J shed 4 bases, and the junction held 7 bases outside the gene matches. CDR3 length: 14 amino acids. Germline assignment: CDR1 GTSNPN and CDR2 SVGIG (reference sequence). CDR3 DNA sequence: TGTGCCGGATCGACAGGGGTCGGGGCCAACGTCCTGACTTTC. Residues: CAGSTGVGANVLTF.

V and J are TRBV5-6 and TRBJ1-2; D is possibly TRBD1 (6 bases). Germline V gives CDR1 SGHDT, CDR2 YYEEEE. V lost 0 bases, J lost 8 bases, and 14 bases lay in between. This CDR3 region has 14 residues. The DNA of the CDR3 is TGTGCCAGCAGCTTGGCCGCAGGGGCAGGGGGCTACACCTTC. Its protein is CASSLAAGAGGYTF.

The chain uses TRBV4-1 and TRBJ1-5; D is uncertain. Germline V lookup: CDR1 MGHRA, CDR2 YSYEKL. Trimming stripped 0 bases from V and 2 bases from J, with 11 bases between. CDR3 size: 16 residues. The CDR3 is CASSQEGFGGNQPQHF. The CDR3 DNA reads TGCGCCAGCAGCCAAGAGGGTTTCGGTGGCAATCAGCCCCAGCATTTT.

This chain connects TRBV9 to TRBJ1-5, with D perhaps matching TRBD1 (6 bases). The CDR3 has 15 residues. V lost 7 bases and J lost 6, with 20 bases in between. Germline assignment: CDR1 SGDLS and CDR2 YYNGEE. As DNA, the CDR3 is TGTGCCAGCTCCGAGAGGGGGGGCGTGGGTCAGCCCCAGCATTTT. It yields the protein CASSERGGVGQPQHF.